Sequencing of this T cell receptor beta chain was carried out in a study of T cell responses to AZD1222 COVID-19 vaccine (dated by TCRdb to 2020 to 2022). Some background on the complete study: AZD1222 recipients given second doses at about 4 weeks or at about 12 weeks were pooled, since spike-specific TCR depth and breadth were not found to differ between the two schedules. TCR sequencing covered roughly 230 trial participants: 200 to 220 given two doses of AZD1222 and about 26 given two doses of MenACWY control vaccine. Trial participants were enrolled into age subgroups of 18-55, 56-69 and 70-plus years, which contained around 140, 26 and 57 TCR-sequenced participants, respectively. Overall results and qualifications from the work: CD4 TCRs associated with the vaccine covered the entire spike protein, and the dominant responses were in regions 160-218 and 743-854. Most participants were white British and females outnumbered males, and the authors suggested that clonal diversity may have been underestimated. The 56-69-year group was small, and its depth increase did not reach significance, likely because of low power. Nearly half of unique spike-specific TCRs reportedly recognized epitopes outside regions mutated in the B.1.351 and B.1.1.7 variants. Because no day 14 peak-response samples were available, the repertoires could be characterized only after the peak T cell response. Conclusions about previously exposed vaccinees are limited because only six or seven AZD1222 recipients were SARS-CoV-2 seropositive at baseline. After two AZD1222 doses, spike-specific TCR breadth and depth were significantly higher than at day 0 and than in MenACWY recipients.

The time point label, as the study defines it: baseline before first vaccination. Vaccinee samples came from UK trials COV001 and COV002, including a single-blind randomized controlled phase 2/3 trial of AZD1222 (ChAdOx1 nCoV-19) in healthy adults. For TCRbeta chain sequencing, PBMC samples from trial participants were taken at day 0 and at day 28 after the second dose. The CDR3 regions of human TCRbeta chains were subjected to immunosequencing. Concerning the study's data processing: Repertoire TCRs were matched against a reference library of SARS-CoV-2-specific TCRs generated with the MIRA antigen-specificity platform. Breadth was defined as the fraction of unique TCRs that were SARS-CoV-2-associated, and depth was defined as the fraction of total T cells that were SARS-CoV-2-associated. Using the MIRA data, each spike-specific TCR was assigned both to the spike region to which the TCR was reactive and to a CD4 or CD8 class. Log10-transformed breadth and depth values were compared by one-way ANOVA with Sidak's multiple comparisons tests. Here the immuneACCESS table is served through TCRdb, limited to in-frame sequences with V and J called. Missing clones are a known gap in these copies; in checked studies unresolved V genes cover under half, and the rest lacks a known reason. For V, J and clone size, that table is used; D and trimming come from the DNA. The sample table lists 110,000 or so clones, 88% of them with a count of one. The ten largest clones capture about 9.1% of the sample.

On this clone: No cognate antigen has been identified for it. It has no much larger one-base neighbor in the sample; base qualities were not kept.

Specimen: peripheral blood, collected on day 0 of AZD1222 vaccination. The sequence came from an adult in good health.

CDR3 sequence: CASSLGGAGQGTSPLHF. At the DNA level, the sequence is TGTGCCAGCAGTTTAGGAGGAGCGGGACAGGGGACGTCACCCCTCCACTTT. The chain is encoded by TRBV28 joined to TRBJ1-6, and TRBD1 aligns with 10 junction nucleotides. From the cysteine up to the phenylalanine, the CDR3 has a length of 17 residues. CDR3 DNA only is kept here, 51 bases in frame from base 1. For CDR1 and CDR2, the germline V gene lists MDHEN and SYDVKM. V is pruned by 2 bases and J by 10 bases, leaving 11 bases of the junction without a gene match.